One sample yielded the 24 T cell receptor beta chains listed below, sequenced in a study of response to subunit inactivated influenza vaccine. TCRdb redid the calling of the RT-PCR reads with MiXCR, one entry per CDR3 protein. The data show some 160,000 distinct CDR3 sequences, roughly a tenth seen once. Sequences were derived from non-naive T cells sorted from PBMCs, sampled 35 to 45 days after vaccination. The receptor source for this set is a man between 50 and 59 years old who received an inactivated influenza vaccine.

This clonotype was detected many times. This rearrangement joins TRBV4-3 to TRBJ1-4; D is uncertain. The germline CDR1 and CDR2 sequences are LGHNA and YSLEER. The CDR3 has 15 residues. V lost 0 bases, J lost 0 bases, and 5 bases lay in between. The CDR3 region is CASSQEHATNEKLFF. In DNA, the CDR3 is TGCGCCAGCAGCCAAGAACATGCAACTAATGAAAAACTGTTTTTT.

This clonotype was picked up a small number of times. The J gene is TRBJ1-2, the V gene TRBV24-1, with D unresolved. This CDR3 contains 12 residues. Per germline, CDR1 KGHDR and CDR2 SFDVKD. V shed 9 bases and J shed 2 bases, with 9 bases lying between them. CDR3 nucleotides: TGTGCCACCGCCGACGGGAACTATGGCTACACCTTC. Protein product: CATADGNYGYTF.

The rearrangement joins TRBV25-1 to TRBJ2-3; 10 bases agree with TRBD2. V gave up 8 bases and J gave up 0 bases; unmatched junction bases: 14. The CDR3 runs 18 residues. Per germline, CDR1 MGHDK and CDR2 SYGVNS. The CDR3 nucleotides are TGTGCCAGCCATAGCGGGGGGCCCGGACTTGAAAGCACAGATACGCAGTATTTT. Protein: CASHSGGPGLESTDTQYF.

The CDR3 region is CASSSLAGTEDTQYF. CDR3 bases: TGTGCCAGCAGTTCACTGGCTGGGACAGAAGATACGCAGTATTTT. The genes are TRBV6-5 and TRBJ2-3; 7 bases map to TRBD1. Germline CDR1 and CDR2: MNHEY and SVGAGI. This CDR3 has 15 residues. Unmatched junction bases numbered 9, after V lost 4 bases and J lost 5 bases.

The rearrangement uses TRBV28 and TRBJ1-1; D possibly corresponds to TRBD1 (6 bases). V gave up 10 bases and J gave up 7 bases, with 16 bases separating them. Germline V lookup: CDR1 MDHEN, CDR2 SYDVKM. The CDR3 runs to 12 residues. The chain's CDR3 is CATGQLGREAFF. The DNA of the CDR3 is TGTGCCACTGGACAGCTGGGCCGTGAAGCTTTCTTT.

There are many counts of this clonotype. The V and J genes are TRBV12-3 or TRBV12-4 and TRBJ2-7; no clear D. This CDR3 spans 12 amino acids. Trimming removed 1 base at V and 11 bases at J, with 12 bases between. CDR3 residues: CASSLGSGPKYF. CDR3 nucleotide sequence: TGTGCCAGCAGTTTAGGGTCCGGGCCGAAGTACTTC.

This clonotype has more than one count but fewer than ten. This chain links TRBV5-6 with TRBJ1-5, with no clear D. The CDR3 length is 12 residues. Germline loops: CDR1 SGHDT, CDR2 YYEEEE. The V end lost 3 bases, the J end lost 4 bases, and 5 bases lay between the germline ends. The CDR3 DNA sequence: TGTGCCAGCAGCTCACTAAATCAGCCCCAGCATTTT. Translating gives CASSSLNQPQHF.

The gene calls are TRBV20-1 and TRBJ2-3; D remains unclear. Between the trimmed V and J ends, which lost 4 bases and 6 bases, there was a span of 8 bases. CDR1 and CDR2 from the germline V gene are DFQATT and SNEGSKA (reference sequence). The CDR3 covers 11 residues. The CDR3 DNA reads TGCAGTGCTAAAAGGGCGGATACGCAGTATTTT. Protein: CSAKRADTQYF.

This clonotype was detected ten times or more. This CDR3 reads CASSQDRGTSGGLNEQYF. The CDR3 bases are TGCGCCAGCAGCCAAGATAGGGGAACTAGCGGGGGGCTCAACGAGCAGTACTTC. The gene calls are TRBV4-1 and TRBJ2-7; 12 nucleotides line up with TRBD2. CDR1 and CDR2 from the germline V gene are MGHRA and YSYEKL. The CDR3 length is 18 residues. With V trimmed by 0 bases and J by 5 bases, 11 bases remained unmatched.

In this sample, this clonotype turned up many times. The chain has TRBV28 and TRBJ2-1; D unresolved. V shed 6 bases and J shed 10 bases, with 13 bases lying between them. This CDR3 contains 12 residues. Germline V gene lookup returns CDR1 MDHEN and CDR2 SYDVKM. CDR3 coding DNA: TGTGCCAGCAGGCCCTTACTACGAGAGCAGTTCTTC. It translates to CASRPLLREQFF.

This clonotype was detected many times. The chain is built from TRBV12-3 or TRBV12-4 and TRBJ2-3; D is possibly TRBD2 (6 bases). Trimming took 4 bases from V and 9 from J, leaving 20 bases between them. The CDR3 is 15 residues long. As DNA, the CDR3 is TGTGCCAGCAGTTCCCCGGGACTCCACTTTGAGACGCAGTATTTT. It codes for CASSSPGLHFETQYF.

This clonotype was recorded at least ten times. V usage is TRBV28 and J usage is TRBJ2-7; 7 bases are a match to TRBD1. V lost 4 bases, J lost 3 bases, and 6 bases stayed unmatched. From germline, CDR1 is MDHEN and CDR2 SYDVKM. The CDR3 has 14 amino acids. The CDR3 loop reads CASSSTGTNYEQYF. The CDR3 DNA is TGTGCCAGCAGTTCGACAGGGACCAACTACGAGCAGTACTTC.

J is TRBJ1-1 and V is TRBV12-3 or TRBV12-4; D gene ambiguous. This CDR3 spans 11 amino acids. V was pared by 3 bases and J by 11 bases, with 10 bases between. CDR3: CASSFHGGAFF. For the CDR3, the DNA is TGTGCCAGCAGTTTTCACGGTGGGGCTTTCTTT.

This clonotype was seen many times. The V call is TRBV11-2, the J call TRBJ2-7; the match to TRBD1 covers 9 bases. V gave up 4 bases and J gave up 3 bases; unmatched junction bases: 4. Germline values: CDR1 SGHAT, CDR2 FQNNGV. This CDR3 has 14 residues. CDR3 DNA: TGTGCCAGCAGCTCCCCGGGACAGGGCTACGAGCAGTACTTC. It is translated as CASSSPGQGYEQYF.

This chain links TRBV7-3 with TRBJ2-3, with D uncertain. Trimming stripped 5 bases from V and 1 base from J, with 10 bases between. The germline gives CDR1 SGHTA, CDR2 FQGTGA. The CDR3 runs to 14 residues. The CDR3 here is CASSTSTGTDTQYF. CDR3 DNA sequence: TGTGCCAGCAGCACCTCGACTGGCACAGATACGCAGTATTTT.

This clonotype was detected many times. The chain uses TRBV6-5 and TRBJ1-5; TRBD1 matches at 7 bases. The V gene end was trimmed by 0 bases and the J gene end by 0 bases; junction bases not matched to a gene: 8. The germline V gene encodes CDR1 MNHEY and CDR2 SVGAGI. This CDR3 is built from 18 residues. Here the CDR3 DNA reads TGTGCCAGCAGTTACTCGGACAGGAACTTATATAGCAATCAGCCCCAGCATTTT. Encoded protein: CASSYSDRNLYSNQPQHF.

In its sample, this clonotype was seen many times. The chain is built from TRBV2 and TRBJ1-1; no definite D call. V dropped 5 bases and J dropped 7 bases, with 14 bases sitting between them. This CDR3 has 13 residues. Looked up from germline, CDR1 is SNHLY and CDR2 is FYNNEI. CDR3 bases: TGTGCCAGCAGTTATGACATGAGCAATGAAGCTTTCTTT. Its protein is CASSYDMSNEAFF.

This chain uses TRBV2 with TRBJ2-7; 12 bases map to TRBD2. The CDR3 is 14 residues long. The J segment lost 5 bases and the V segment lost 5 bases, leaving 4 bases of the junction unmatched. Germline lookup yields CDR1 SNHLY and CDR2 FYNNEI. CDR3 sequence reads: CASSLTSGSDEQYF. The DNA for the CDR3 is TGTGCCAGCAGTCTGACTAGCGGGAGTGACGAGCAGTACTTC.

In this sample, this clonotype turned up many times. The gene calls are TRBV12-3 or TRBV12-4 and TRBJ2-1; D uncertain. This CDR3 comprises 12 residues. V shed 0 bases and J shed 6 bases, with 3 bases lying between them. As DNA, the CDR3 is TGTGCCAGCAGTTTAGCAGCCAATGAGCAGTTCTTC. It specifies CASSLAANEQFF.

The chain uses TRBV2 and TRBJ2-7, with D unclear. The CDR3 spans 12 residues. V was pared by 4 bases and J by 3 bases, with 7 bases between. CDR1 is SNHLY, CDR2 FYNNEI, per germline. This CDR3 is CASSGLDYEQYF. The CDR3 bases are TGTGCCAGCAGTGGTTTAGACTACGAGCAGTACTTC.

This clonotype was picked up many times. The chain employs TRBV20-1 and TRBJ2-2; 8 bases line up with TRBD1. Germline CDR1 and CDR2: DFQATT and SNEGSKA (reference sequence). V trimming: 3 bases; J trimming: 6 bases; junction bases outside the gene matches: 15. This CDR3 contains 17 residues. CDR3 region: CSASPFSWTGSSGELFF. DNA of the CDR3: TGCAGTGCTAGTCCTTTTAGTTGGACAGGGAGTTCCGGGGAGCTGTTTTTT.

In this sample, this clonotype turned up a few times. The gene calls are TRBV20-1 and TRBJ2-7; 14 bases agree with TRBD2. The CDR3 is 14 amino acids. J gave up 3 bases and V 5 bases, and 3 bases lay outside the gene matches. Germline values: CDR1 DFQATT, CDR2 SNEGSKA (reference sequence). Here the CDR3 DNA reads TGCAGTGCTCAAGGGACTAGCGGGGGCTACGAGCAGTACTTC. Translated, it gives CSAQGTSGGYEQYF.

The chain uses TRBV28 and TRBJ2-7; weak D call: TRBD1 (6 bases). Trimming removed 6 bases at V and 2 bases at J, with 8 bases between. There are 12 residues in the CDR3. Germline V CDR1 and CDR2: MDHEN, SYDVKM. CDR3: CASRQGPYEQYF. The DNA of the CDR3 is TGTGCCAGCAGGCAGGGGCCCTACGAGCAGTACTTC.

This clonotype was observed a few times. V is TRBV5-6 and J is TRBJ1-5; D gene ambiguous. Trimming took 1 base from V and 1 from J, leaving 6 bases between them. CDR3 length: 14 amino acids. CDR1 and CDR2 from the germline V gene are SGHDT and YYEEEE. DNA for the CDR3: TGTGCCAGCAGCTTGATGGCGAGCAATCAGCCCCAGCATTTT. Its translation: CASSLMASNQPQHF.